The 29 T cell receptor beta chains below all came from one sample that was sequenced in a study of monozygotic twins with inflammatory bowel disease. TCRdb re-analyzed the 5' RACE reads; it lists each CDR3 protein once, without DNA. The sample's table shows 200,000 to 250,000 distinct CDR3 sequences. Sample: blood. Receptors were obtained from a human donor with ulcerative colitis or Crohn's disease, or a healthy co-twin of an affected twin (not recorded which).

The genes are TRBV15 and TRBJ2-7. The germline V gene encodes CDR1 LNHNV and CDR2 YYDKDF (reference sequence). The CDR3 has 13 amino acids. The CDR3 reads CATSGVLGYEQYF. The whole variable domain, remainder taken from reference TRBV15 and TRBJ2-7, is DAMVIQNPRYQVTQFGKPVTLSCSQTLNHNVMYWYQQKSSQAPKLLFHYYDKDFNNEADTPDNFQSRRPNTSFCFLDIRSPGLGDTAMYLCATSGVLGYEQYFGPGTRLTVT.

J is TRBJ2-1 and V is TRBV29-1; without DNA, the TCRdb call of TRBD2 cannot be checked. This CDR3 has 13 amino acids. Germline V lookup: CDR1 SQVTM, CDR2 ANQGSEA. CDR3 residues: CSVRTSSYNEQFF.

The chain carries TRBV12-3 or TRBV12-4 and TRBJ1-1. The CDR3 is 14 residues long. This CDR3 is CASSLRPPNTEAFF.

The chain uses TRBV4-3 and TRBJ2-1; TCRdb lists TRBD2, though no DNA is available to test this call. The CDR3 is 15 residues long. CDR1 and CDR2 from the germline V gene are LGHNA and YSLEER. The CDR3 here is CASSPRLAPHGEQFF.

This chain links TRBV7-2 with TRBJ2-7; TCRdb proposes TRBD1, but this gene call is untestable without DNA. Germline loops: CDR1 SGHTA, CDR2 FQGNSA. The CDR3 contains 14 residues. The CDR3 here is CASSLNQGVNEQYF.

The chain uses TRBV20-1 and TRBJ2-1; TCRdb names TRBD2, which stays unverified in the absence of DNA. The CDR3 runs 16 residues. CDR1 is DFQATT, CDR2 SNEGSKA, per germline (reference sequence). The CDR3 is CSARVLAGSSYNEQFF.

V gene TRBV29-1 combines with J gene TRBJ1-2; TCRdb picks TRBD1, but there is no DNA to check that call. Germline V CDR1 and CDR2: SQVTM, ANQGSEA. The CDR3 runs to 12 residues. CDR3 sequence: CSEGGEMDGYTF.

The V gene is TRBV5-5, the J gene TRBJ1-1. CDR3 length: 14 residues. Germline CDR1 reads SGHKS; CDR2 reads YYEKEE (reference sequence). The chain's CDR3 is CASSSILTNTEAFF.

The V call is TRBV5-8, the J call TRBJ2-7; TCRdb selects TRBD2, and the lack of DNA leaves this call unchecked. CDR1 and CDR2 from the germline V gene are SGHTS and YDEGEE. This CDR3 is 14 amino acids long. The CDR3 loop reads CASSLVAGDYEQYF.

The chain uses TRBV20-1 and TRBJ2-1; TCRdb designates TRBD2, a call that cannot be tested without DNA. Germline V lookup: CDR1 DFQATT, CDR2 SNEGSKA (reference sequence). The CDR3 runs 18 residues. This chain's CDR3 is CSAPSRIAGGDSYNEQFF.

The chain employs TRBV23-1 and TRBJ2-4. TRBV23-1 is an ORF, with its function uncertain. This CDR3 is 15 amino acids long. The CDR3 sequence is CASSHPWPAKNIQYF.

This chain links TRBV10-3 with TRBJ2-7; lacking DNA, the TRBD2 call made by TCRdb goes unchecked. The V gene's germline CDR1 is ENHRY and CDR2 SYGVKD. This CDR3 has 14 amino acids. CDR3 region: CAISVPGPASEQYF.

The chain links TRBV19 to TRBJ1-5; TCRdb's assignment of TRBD1 cannot be checked, as there is no DNA. The CDR3 is made up of 13 amino acids. From germline, CDR1 is LNHDA and CDR2 SQIVND (reference sequence). The CDR3 sequence: CASIGQGTQPQHF.

This chain links TRBV19 with TRBJ1-5; TCRdb proposes TRBD1, but this gene call is untestable without DNA. Germline-derived CDR1 and CDR2 are LNHDA and SQIVND (reference sequence). The CDR3 loop spans 18 amino acids. This CDR3 is CASRPGQGGPQPHQPQHF.

V and J are TRBV5-1 and TRBJ1-4; the D gene TCRdb calls, TRBD1, cannot be checked with no DNA. Germline V CDR1 and CDR2: SGHRS, YFSETQ. The CDR3 extends over 16 amino acids. This CDR3 is CASSLGQGAQNEKLFF.

The chain carries TRBV28 and TRBJ1-1. This CDR3 spans 13 amino acids. Looked up from germline, CDR1 is MDHEN and CDR2 is SYDVKM. The CDR3 is CASNLPRKTEAFF. The whole variable domain, filled in from reference TRBV28 and TRBJ1-1, reads DVKVTQSSRYLVKRTGEKVFLECVQDMDHENMFWYRQDPGLGLRLIYFSYDVKMKEKGDIPEGYSVSREKKERFSLILESASTNQTSMYLCASNLPRKTEAFFGQGTRLTVV.

V and J are TRBV19 and TRBJ1-1; the D call of TRBD1 rests on TCRdb alone, since no DNA is present to check it. Germline assignment: CDR1 LNHDA and CDR2 SQIVND (reference sequence). This CDR3 has 14 residues. The CDR3 reads CASSTPREGNEAFF.

The chain uses TRBV15 and TRBJ1-2; the TCRdb D gene call, TRBD1, has no DNA to confirm it. Looked up from germline, CDR1 is LNHNV and CDR2 is YYDKDF (reference sequence). CDR3 length: 17 residues. CDR3 loop: CATSTPQGALPNYGYTF.

The chain joins TRBV7-8 to TRBJ2-3; TCRdb's D call, TRBD2, is unchecked because there is no DNA. CDR3 length: 14 amino acids. The V gene's germline CDR1 is SGHVS and CDR2 FQNEAQ. CDR3 region: CASSLGGNTDTQYF.

The chain has TRBV5-4 and TRBJ2-2; without DNA, the TCRdb call of TRBD1 cannot be checked. Germline values: CDR1 SGHNT, CDR2 YYREEE (reference sequence). The CDR3 is 14 residues long. CDR3 region: CASSLQGPGGELFF.

V usage is TRBV5-1 and J usage is TRBJ2-7. There are 15 residues in the CDR3. CDR1 is SGHRS, CDR2 YFSETQ, per germline. The CDR3 protein is CASSPRTGDPYEQYF. The variable domain in full, with the rest retrieved from reference TRBV5-1 and TRBJ2-7, is KAGVTQTPRYLIKTRGQQVTLSCSPISGHRSVSWYQQTPGQGLQFLFEYFSETQRNKGNFPGRFSGRQFSNSRSEMNVSTLELGDSALYLCASSPRTGDPYEQYFGPGTRLTVT.

The CDR3 is CASSLGEDSYNEQFF. The V and J genes are TRBV7-7 and TRBJ2-1. Germline V gene sequence: CDR1 SSHAT, CDR2 FNYEAQ (reference sequence). The CDR3 contains 15 residues.

The chain carries TRBV29-1 and TRBJ1-2; the TRBD1 assignment by TCRdb is unverifiable without DNA. Germline CDR1 is SQVTM and CDR2 is ANQGSEA. This CDR3 contains 13 residues. The CDR3 is CSGEVGAGYGYTF.

The rearrangement links TRBV7-2 to TRBJ2-1; TCRdb reports TRBD2, a call that lacks DNA to check it against. The CDR3 is 14 amino acids. Per the germline V gene, CDR1 is SGHTA and CDR2 is FQGNSA. The CDR3 spells CAGQQGVNSREQFF.

The genes are TRBV5-6 and TRBJ1-5. Germline CDR1 is SGHDT and CDR2 is YYEEEE. The length of the CDR3 is 14 residues. CDR3 protein: CASSFRSSNQPQHF.

This sequence joins TRBV2 and TRBJ2-1; TCRdb designates TRBD2, a call that cannot be tested without DNA. The CDR3 has 16 residues. From germline, CDR1 is SNHLY and CDR2 FYNNEI. CDR3 sequence reads: CASSKSGGRRLNEQFF.

The CDR3 sequence is CASRVLLMTGELFF. The chain has TRBV5-1 and TRBJ2-2. Germline V gives CDR1 SGHRS, CDR2 YFSETQ. This CDR3 is 14 amino acids long.

This rearrangement joins TRBV5-1 to TRBJ2-3; TCRdb returns TRBD1, unconfirmable since there is no DNA. There are 13 residues in the CDR3. Germline V lookup: CDR1 SGHRS, CDR2 YFSETQ. CDR3 loop: CASSPEGADTQYF.

The chain carries TRBV7-9 and TRBJ2-1; the D call of TRBD1 rests on TCRdb alone, since no DNA is present to check it. In germline, CDR1 is SEHNR, CDR2 FQNEAQ (reference sequence). The CDR3 covers 15 residues. CDR3 sequence: CASSGRDSLQDEQFF.